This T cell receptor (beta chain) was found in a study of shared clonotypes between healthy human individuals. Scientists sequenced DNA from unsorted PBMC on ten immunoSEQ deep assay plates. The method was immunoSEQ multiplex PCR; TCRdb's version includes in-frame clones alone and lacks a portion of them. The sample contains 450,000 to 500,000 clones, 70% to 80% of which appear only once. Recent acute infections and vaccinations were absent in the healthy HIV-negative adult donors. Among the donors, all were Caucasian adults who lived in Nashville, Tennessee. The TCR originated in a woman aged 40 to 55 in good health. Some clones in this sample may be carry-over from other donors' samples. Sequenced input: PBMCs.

The DNA for the CDR3 is TGTGCCAGCAGCTTTGGGACTCGGAGGTCCCGGGAGCTGTTTTTT. It translates to CASSFGTRRSRELFF. This chain uses TRBV11-2 with TRBJ2-2; tentative D call: TRBD2 (6 bases). The germline V and J ends were trimmed by 3 bases and 9 bases, with 17 bases remaining between them. From germline, CDR1 is SGHAT and CDR2 FQNNGV. CDR3 size: 15 residues.